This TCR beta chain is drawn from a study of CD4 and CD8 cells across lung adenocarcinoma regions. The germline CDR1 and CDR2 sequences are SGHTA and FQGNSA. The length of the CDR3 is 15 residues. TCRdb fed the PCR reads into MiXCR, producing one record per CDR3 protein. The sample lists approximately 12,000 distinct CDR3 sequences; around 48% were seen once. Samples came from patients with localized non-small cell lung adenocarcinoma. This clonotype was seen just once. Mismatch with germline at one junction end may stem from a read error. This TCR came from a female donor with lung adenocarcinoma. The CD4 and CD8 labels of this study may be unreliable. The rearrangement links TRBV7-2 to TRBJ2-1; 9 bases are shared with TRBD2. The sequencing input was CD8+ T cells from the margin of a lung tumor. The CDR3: CASRKGLARNDELFF. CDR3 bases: TGTGCCAGCAGGAAAGGACTAGCGAGGAACGATGAGCTGTTTTTC.